This T cell receptor beta chain was captured by sequencing in a study of resident and recirculating memory T cells in vitiligo. This CDR3 is built from 18 residues. The junction had 6 bases not matched to a gene; V was cut back by 4 bases and J by 0 bases. From germline, CDR1 is SGHVS and CDR2 FQNEAQ. The method was immunoSEQ multiplex PCR; TCRdb's version includes in-frame clones alone and lacks a portion of them. The sample has 55,000 to 75,000 clones; roughly nine tenths are singletons. This clonotype originated in a male donor with vitiligo. Sequencing was carried out using blood. The genes are TRBV7-8 and TRBJ2-4, with 13 nucleotides matching TRBD2. The chain's CDR3 is CASSSTSGGPLAKNIQYF. The CDR3 nucleotides read TGTGCCAGCAGCTCGACTAGCGGGGGGCCCCTAGCCAAAAACATTCAGTACTTC.